The clone carrying this T cell receptor (beta chain) was seen just once. TCRdb's copy holds only in-frame clones and misses some; the assay was immunoSEQ multiplex PCR. This sample has a few hundred thousand clones, with 75% to 90% found just once. Participants reported their clinical history, and cohort assignment relied on those reports. Donors in Cohort 3 counted as recovered after two negative PCRs, clearance, or symptom resolution. These data come from a study of blood T cell repertoires in COVID-19. At the level of the study: PBMCs, B-cell-depleted T cells, or T cells provided the cDNA or gDNA that made up the material.

This CDR3 contains 14 residues. Trimming left V 4 bases short and J 4 bases short, with 13 bases between. Per germline, CDR1 SGHDN and CDR2 FVKESK. Sequenced input: PBMCs or T cells enriched from blood (not recorded which). The chain links TRBV14 to TRBJ1-2; a weak D match, TRBD1 (5 bases). This TCR came from a man aged 30-40 years who had recovered from COVID-19. The CDR3 here is CASSRAGPFYGYTF. CDR3 DNA sequence: TGTGCCAGCAGCCGGGCGGGACCCTTCTATGGCTACACCTTC.